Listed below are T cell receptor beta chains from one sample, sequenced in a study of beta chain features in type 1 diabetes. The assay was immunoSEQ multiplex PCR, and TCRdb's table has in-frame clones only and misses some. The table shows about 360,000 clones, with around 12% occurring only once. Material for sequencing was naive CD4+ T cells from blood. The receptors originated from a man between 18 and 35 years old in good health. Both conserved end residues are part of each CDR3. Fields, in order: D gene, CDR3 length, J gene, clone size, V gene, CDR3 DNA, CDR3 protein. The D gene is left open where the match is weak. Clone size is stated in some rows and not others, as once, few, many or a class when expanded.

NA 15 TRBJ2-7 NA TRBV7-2 TGTGCCAGCAGCTTACGGGGGTCAAGCTCCTACGAGCAGTACTTC CASSLRGSSSYEQYF
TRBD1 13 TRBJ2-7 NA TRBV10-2 TGCGCCAGCAGCCATCAGGGGGCAACCGAGCAGTACTTC CASSHQGATEQYF
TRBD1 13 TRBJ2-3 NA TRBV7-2 TGTGCCAGCAGACCCGGGACAGCAGATACGCAGTATTTT CASRPGTADTQYF
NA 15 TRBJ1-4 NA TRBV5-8 TGTGCCAGCAGCCCCGGCCGACAAACTAATGAAAAACTGTTTTTT CASSPGRQTNEKLFF
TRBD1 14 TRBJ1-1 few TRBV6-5 TGTGCCAGCAGTTACGGGGACAGCGGCACTGAAGCTTTCTTT CASSYGDSGTEAFF
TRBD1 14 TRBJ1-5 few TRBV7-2 TGTGCCAGCAGCTCGGGACAGGGGGTTCAGCCCCAGCATTTT CASSSGQGVQPQHF
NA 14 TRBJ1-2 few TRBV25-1 TGTGCCAGCAGCCAAGGTGGCGGCTACTATGGCTACACCTTC CASSQGGGYYGYTF
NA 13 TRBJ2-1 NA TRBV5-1 TGCGCCAGCAGCTTAGGCCTAGCGAATGAGCAGTTCTTC CASSLGLANEQFF
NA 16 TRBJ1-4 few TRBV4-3 TGCGCCAGCAGCCACGAATGGGGGCGGAGAAATGAAAAACTGTTTTTT CASSHEWGRRNEKLFF
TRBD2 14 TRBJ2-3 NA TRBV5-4 TGTGCCAGCAGCGTGGGACTAGCGGCAGATACGCAGTATTTT CASSVGLAADTQYF
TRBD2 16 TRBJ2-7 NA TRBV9 TGTGCCAGCAGCGTAGGCGGGGTAGCGGGTGGCTACGAGCAGTACTTC CASSVGGVAGGYEQYF
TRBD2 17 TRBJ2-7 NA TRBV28 TGTGCCAGCAGAGTCCTTCGAGCGGGAGCTGGATTCTACGAGCAGTACTTC CASRVLRAGAGFYEQYF
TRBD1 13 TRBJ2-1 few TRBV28 TGTGCCGGGCGGGGACAGGGCGACAATGAGCAGTTCTTC CAGRGQGDNEQFF
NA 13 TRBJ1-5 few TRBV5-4 TGTGCCAGCAGCCCAGGGTATGATCAGCCCCAGCATTTT CASSPGYDQPQHF
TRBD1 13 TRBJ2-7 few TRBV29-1 TGCAGCGGGGATGACAGGGCCTCCTACGAGCAGTACTTC CSGDDRASYEQYF
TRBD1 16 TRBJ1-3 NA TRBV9 TGTGCCAGCAGCGTAGTGTCAGGGGGCATTGGAAACACCATATATTTT CASSVVSGGIGNTIYF
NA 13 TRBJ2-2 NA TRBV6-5 TGTGCCAGCAGTTACTTATACACCGGGGAGCTGTTTTTT CASSYLYTGELFF
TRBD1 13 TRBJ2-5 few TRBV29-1 TGCAGCGTTAACCCCGGGACAGGGGATCCCCAGTACTTC CSVNPGTGDPQYF
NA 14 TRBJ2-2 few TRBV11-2 TGTGCCAGCAGCTTACCGGGAGTCCCCGGGGAGCTGTTTTTT CASSLPGVPGELFF
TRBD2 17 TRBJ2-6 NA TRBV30 TGTGCCTGGAGTGTACAGCGGGGGGCGGTCGGGGCCAACGTCCTGACTTTC CAWSVQRGAVGANVLTF
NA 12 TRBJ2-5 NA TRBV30 TGTGCCTGGAGTGGCGGGCAAGAGACCCAGTACTTC CAWSGGQETQYF
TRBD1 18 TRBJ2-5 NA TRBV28 TGTGCCAGCAGTCGAGGTTATCGGGACAGGGGGCGGGGAGAGACCCAGTACTTC CASSRGYRDRGRGETQYF
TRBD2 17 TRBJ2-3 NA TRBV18 TGTGCCAGCTCACCACCTCTGGGACTAGCGGGAGAAAATACGCAGTATTTT CASSPPLGLAGENTQYF
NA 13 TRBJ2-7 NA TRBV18 TGTGCCAGCTCACCTGACAGGATGAACGAGCAGTACTTC CASSPDRMNEQYF
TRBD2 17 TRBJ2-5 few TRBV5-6 TGTGCCAGCAGCTTGGTGGTGATAGCGGGAGGGTTAGAGACCCAGTACTTC CASSLVVIAGGLETQYF
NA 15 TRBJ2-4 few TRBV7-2 TGTGCCAGCAGCTTCCGAGCCTTAGCCAAAAACATTCAGTACTTC CASSFRALAKNIQYF
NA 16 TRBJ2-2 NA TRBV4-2 TGTGCCAGCAGCCCCTCGAACTCAGGGGTAACCGGGGAGCTGTTTTTT CASSPSNSGVTGELFF
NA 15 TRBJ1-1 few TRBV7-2 TGTGCCAGCAGCAACCAGGGAACCATGAACACTGAAGCTTTCTTT CASSNQGTMNTEAFF
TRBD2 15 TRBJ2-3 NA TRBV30 TGTGCCTGGAGTGGAGCTAGCGGGGTCACAGATACGCAGTATTTT CAWSGASGVTDTQYF